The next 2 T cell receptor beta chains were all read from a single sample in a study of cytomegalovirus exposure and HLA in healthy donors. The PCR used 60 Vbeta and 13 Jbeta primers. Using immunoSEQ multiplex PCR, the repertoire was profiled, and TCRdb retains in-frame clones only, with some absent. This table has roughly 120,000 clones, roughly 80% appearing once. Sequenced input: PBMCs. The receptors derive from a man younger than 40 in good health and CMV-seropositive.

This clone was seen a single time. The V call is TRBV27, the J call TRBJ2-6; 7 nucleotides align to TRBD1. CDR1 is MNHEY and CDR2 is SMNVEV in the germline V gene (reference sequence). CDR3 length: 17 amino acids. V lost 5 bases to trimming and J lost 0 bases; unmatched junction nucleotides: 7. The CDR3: CASSRDRGYSGANVLTF. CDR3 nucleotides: TGTGCCAGCAGTCGGGACAGAGGTTACTCTGGGGCCAACGTCCTGACTTTC.

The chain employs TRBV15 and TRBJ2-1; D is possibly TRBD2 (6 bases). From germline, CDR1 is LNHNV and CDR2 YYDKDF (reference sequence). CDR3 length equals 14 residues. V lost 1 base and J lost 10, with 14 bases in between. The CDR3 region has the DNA TGTGCCACCAGCAGAGCACTAGCCTCCGGGGAGCAGTTCTTC. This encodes CATSRALASGEQFF.